Following are 6 T cell receptor beta chains from one sample sequenced in a study of prognosis after radiotherapy for stage I lung cancer. It was by two-round multiplex PCR that TCR beta CDR3 was amplified from genomic DNA. During first-round PCR, primers specific to each TRBV and TRBJ gene were used. TCRdb fed the multiplex PCR reads into MiXCR, producing one record per CDR3 protein. The table has 20,000 to 25,000 distinct CDR3 sequences, around 34% seen once; the top ten hold roughly two thirds. Sequenced here: PBMCs, sampled before or after stereotactic body radiation therapy (not recorded which). The source of these receptors is a donor over 45 with non-small cell lung cancer.

At least ten counts were recorded for this clonotype. The chain couples TRBV4-1 to TRBJ1-2; tentative D call: TRBD1 (6 bases). The CDR3 runs 15 residues. Germline V gene sequence: CDR1 MGHRA, CDR2 YSYEKL. V lost 5 bases and J 3 bases, leaving 16 bases between the germline ends. The CDR3 bases are TGCGCCAGCAGCGAACAGTCCGGGGGGCACTATGGCTACACCTTC. This encodes CASSEQSGGHYGYTF.

As to this clonotype: Since a far larger clone is one base different, this is likely a read error. The chain combines TRBV6-9 with TRBJ1-1, with D maybe TRBD1 (6 bases). Germline lookup yields CDR1 MNHGY and CDR2 SVAAGI. This CDR3 has 13 amino acids. V was clipped by 10 bases and J by 8 bases, with 20 bases between them. CDR3 nucleotides: TGTGCCACCCCTATGGGGGGCTTCCCCGAAGCTTTCTTT. This translates into CATPMGGFPEAFF.

The count of this clonotype is one. V gene TRBV7-2 combines with J gene TRBJ2-2; D might be TRBD1 (6 bases). CDR1 SGHTA and CDR2 FQGNSA come from the germline V gene. Trimming took off 4 bases at V and 4 bases at J, with 22 bases between the two ends. CDR3 length: 18 residues. CDR3 loop: CASSWGITGPRGTGELFF. The CDR3 coding sequence is TGTGCCAGCAGCTGGGGAATTACAGGGCCCCGAGGCACCGGGGAGCTGTTTTTT.

This clonotype was counted ten times or more. V gene TRBV20-1 combines with J gene TRBJ2-3; D remains ambiguous. CDR1 and CDR2 (germline): DFQATT, SNEGSKA (reference sequence). With 6 bases removed from V and 7 bases from J, the gap between germline ends came to 11 bases. The CDR3 runs to 11 residues. The chain's CDR3 is CSAGLGYTQYF. CDR3 DNA: TGCAGTGCGGGTTTGGGCTATACGCAGTATTTT.

V usage is TRBV18 and J usage is TRBJ1-5, with no clear D. Germline V CDR1 and CDR2: KGHSH, LQKENI. V lost 3 bases and J lost 2, with 5 bases in between. The length of the CDR3 is 13 residues. CDR3 in DNA: TGTGCCAGCTCACCGTACGGCAATCAGCCCCAGCATTTT. Its protein is CASSPYGNQPQHF.

There are many counts of this clonotype. V is TRBV2 and J is TRBJ1-4; no clear D gene. The CDR3 totals 11 residues. From germline, CDR1 is SNHLY and CDR2 FYNNEI. V was pared by 4 bases and J by 8 bases, with 5 bases between. The CDR3 protein is CASSVREKLFF. CDR3 nucleotide sequence: TGTGCCAGCAGTGTTCGGGAAAAACTGTTTTTT.